A selection of T cell receptor beta chains follows, all from one sample in a study of technical replicates of blood from several donors. The protocol was immunoSEQ multiplex PCR, while the TCRdb copy is restricted to in-frame clones and leaves out a portion. Here the sample spans about 94,000 clones, 96% being singletons. The specimen was T cells isolated from PBMCs. Every receptor here comes from a human donor in good health. The CDR3 runs from the conserved cysteine through the conserved F or W. The order of the fields is V gene, J gene, D gene, clone size, CDR3 DNA, CDR3 protein. D genes are given only for firm matches. Clone size is given for some rows only: seen once, a few or many times, or a class if the clone is expanded.

>TRBV4-1|TRBJ2-5|TRBD1|-
TGCGCCAGCAGCCAAGTTCCGACAGGGACGTACCAAGAGACCCAGTACTTC
CASSQVPTGTYQETQYF
>TRBV2|TRBJ2-1|-|-
TGTGCCAGCCCCAGAGGTCCCACCTACAATGAGCAGTTCTTC
CASPRGPTYNEQFF
>TRBV7-2|TRBJ1-5|TRBD1|-
TGTGCCAGCAGTTTATCGGGACAGGGTTGGAATCAGCCCCAGCATTTT
CASSLSGQGWNQPQHF
>TRBV9|TRBJ2-1|-|-
TGTGCCAGCAGCCCGCATGGGGGCCAAGAATATGAGCAGTTCTTC
CASSPHGGQEYEQFF
>TRBV6-1|TRBJ2-7|TRBD1|-
TGTGCCAGCAGCCCGACAGGGCAAGGCGAGCAGTACTTC
CASSPTGQGEQYF
>TRBV30|TRBJ1-2|TRBD1|-
TGTGCCTGGACCGGGACAGAGTATGGCTACACCTTC
CAWTGTEYGYTF
>TRBV19|TRBJ2-7|-|-
TGTGCCAGTAGTCCATCGGGTTACGAGCAGTACTTC
CASSPSGYEQYF
>TRBV27|TRBJ1-3|TRBD1|-
TGTGCCAGCAGGGGCCCGGGACAGGGGGACACCATATATTTT
CASRGPGQGDTIYF
>TRBV27|TRBJ2-3|TRBD2|-
TGTGCCAGCAGCAGGACTAGCGCGACGAGCACAGATACGCAGTATTTT
CASSRTSATSTDTQYF
>TRBV11-3|TRBJ1-4|-|-
TGTGCCAGCAGCTTACGCCTTCAGGGCCATGAAAAACTGTTTTTT
CASSLRLQGHEKLFF
>TRBV10-3|TRBJ2-1|TRBD1|-
TGTGCCATCACCGGGACAGAATACAATGAGCAGTTCTTC
CAITGTEYNEQFF
>TRBV9|TRBJ2-1|TRBD2|-
TGTGCCAGCAGCGCTAGCGGGAGTAATGAGCAGTTCTTC
CASSASGSNEQFF
>TRBV5-1|TRBJ1-1|TRBD1|-
TGCGCCAGCAGCCCCTACTCGCAGGGGGCTAACACTGAAGCTTTCTTT
CASSPYSQGANTEAFF
>TRBV5-1|TRBJ2-4|-|-
TGCGCCAGCAGCTTGGACAGGGTGGACATTCAGTACTTC
CASSLDRVDIQYF
>TRBV13|TRBJ1-4|-|-
TGTGCCAGCAGCCTGGGGGCGGCTAATGAAAAACTGTTTTTT
CASSLGAANEKLFF
>TRBV4-1|TRBJ1-5|TRBD1|-
TGCGCCAGCAGCCAGGGACAGGGAGGAAAGGGGCAGCCCCAGCATTTT
CASSQGQGGKGQPQHF
>TRBV19|TRBJ1-4|-|-
TGTGCCAGTAGTATAGGTCCAGCAACTAATGAAAAACTGTTTTTT
CASSIGPATNEKLFF
>TRBV29-1|TRBJ1-2|TRBD1|-
TGCAGCGCTACAGGGGGCAAGGACTATGGCTACACCTTC
CSATGGKDYGYTF
>TRBV18|TRBJ2-7|-|once
TGTGCCAGCTCACCACCGTCCCGTTACGAGCAGTACTTC
CASSPPSRYEQYF
>TRBV4-1|TRBJ2-1|TRBD1|once
TGCGCCAGCAGCCAAGAAGGGACAGCCACCCATGAGCAGTTCTTC
CASSQEGTATHEQFF